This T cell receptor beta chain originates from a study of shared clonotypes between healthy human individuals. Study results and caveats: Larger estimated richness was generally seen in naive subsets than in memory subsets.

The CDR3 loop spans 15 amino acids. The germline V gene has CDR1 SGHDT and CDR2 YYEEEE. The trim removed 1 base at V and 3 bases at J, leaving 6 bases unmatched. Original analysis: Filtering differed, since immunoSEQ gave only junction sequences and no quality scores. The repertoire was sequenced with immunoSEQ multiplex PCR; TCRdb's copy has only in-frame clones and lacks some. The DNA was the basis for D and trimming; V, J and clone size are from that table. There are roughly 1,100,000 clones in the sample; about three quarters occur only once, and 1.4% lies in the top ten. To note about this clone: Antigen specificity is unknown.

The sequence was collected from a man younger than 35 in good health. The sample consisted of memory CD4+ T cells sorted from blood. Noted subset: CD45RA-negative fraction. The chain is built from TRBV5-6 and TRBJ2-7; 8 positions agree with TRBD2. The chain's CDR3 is CASSLLTSGFYEQYF. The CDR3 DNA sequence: TGTGCCAGCAGCTTGTTAACTAGCGGATTCTACGAGCAGTACTTC.